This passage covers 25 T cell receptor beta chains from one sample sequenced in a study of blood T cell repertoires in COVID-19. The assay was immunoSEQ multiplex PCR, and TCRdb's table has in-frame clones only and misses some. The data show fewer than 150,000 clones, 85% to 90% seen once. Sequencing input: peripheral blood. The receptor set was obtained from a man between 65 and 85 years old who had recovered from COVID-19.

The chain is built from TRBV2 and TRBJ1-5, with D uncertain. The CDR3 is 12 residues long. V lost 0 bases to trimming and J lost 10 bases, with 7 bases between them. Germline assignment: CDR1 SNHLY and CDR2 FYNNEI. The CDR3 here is CASSEARGPQHF. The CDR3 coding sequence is TGTGCCAGCAGTGAAGCCCGGGGTCCCCAGCATTTT.

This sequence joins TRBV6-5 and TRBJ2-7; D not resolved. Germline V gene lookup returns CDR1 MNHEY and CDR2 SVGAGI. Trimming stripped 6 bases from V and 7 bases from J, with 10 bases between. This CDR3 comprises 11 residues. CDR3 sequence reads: CASSSPGEQYF. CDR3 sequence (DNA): TGTGCCAGCAGCTCACCCGGTGAGCAGTACTTC.

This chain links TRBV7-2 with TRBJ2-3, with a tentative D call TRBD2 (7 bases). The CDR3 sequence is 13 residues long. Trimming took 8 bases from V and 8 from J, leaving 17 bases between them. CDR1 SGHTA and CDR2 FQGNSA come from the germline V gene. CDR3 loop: CASGGATLGTQYF. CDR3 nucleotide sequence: TGTGCCAGCGGGGGGGCGACCCTGGGTACGCAGTATTTT.

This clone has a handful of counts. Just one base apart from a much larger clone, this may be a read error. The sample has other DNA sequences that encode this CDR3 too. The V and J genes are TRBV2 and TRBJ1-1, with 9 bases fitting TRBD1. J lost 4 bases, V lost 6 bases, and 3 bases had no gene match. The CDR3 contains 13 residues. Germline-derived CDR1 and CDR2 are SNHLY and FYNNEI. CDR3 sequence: CASRVTGGTEAFF. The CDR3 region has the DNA TGTGCCAGCAGGGTGACAGGGGGCACTGAAGCTTTCTTT.

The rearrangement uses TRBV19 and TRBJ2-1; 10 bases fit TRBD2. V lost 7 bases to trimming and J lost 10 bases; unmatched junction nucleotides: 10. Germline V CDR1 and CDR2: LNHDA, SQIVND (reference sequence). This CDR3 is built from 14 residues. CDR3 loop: CASIEKRGGLEQFF. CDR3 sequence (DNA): TGTGCCAGTATAGAGAAGCGGGGGGGCCTGGAGCAGTTCTTC.

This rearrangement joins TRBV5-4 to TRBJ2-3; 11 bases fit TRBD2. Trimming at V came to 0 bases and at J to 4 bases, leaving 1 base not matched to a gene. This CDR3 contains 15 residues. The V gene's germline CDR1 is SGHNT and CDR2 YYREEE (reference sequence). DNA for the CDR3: TGTGCCAGCAGCTTGGTTAGCGGGAGGGCAGATACGCAGTATTTT. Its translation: CASSLVSGRADTQYF.

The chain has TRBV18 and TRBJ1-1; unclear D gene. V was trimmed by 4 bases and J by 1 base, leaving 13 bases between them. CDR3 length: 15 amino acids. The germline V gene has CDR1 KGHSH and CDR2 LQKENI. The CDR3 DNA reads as TGTGCCAGCTCACTGGTGGGGAGGTCGAACACTGAAGCTTTCTTT. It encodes CASSLVGRSNTEAFF.

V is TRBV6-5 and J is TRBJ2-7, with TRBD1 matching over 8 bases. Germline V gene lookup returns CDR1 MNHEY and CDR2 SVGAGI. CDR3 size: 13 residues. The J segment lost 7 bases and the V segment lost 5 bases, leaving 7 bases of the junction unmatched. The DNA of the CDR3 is TGTGCCAGCAGTCGACAGGGGTCTTGGGAGCAGTACTTC. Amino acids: CASSRQGSWEQYF.

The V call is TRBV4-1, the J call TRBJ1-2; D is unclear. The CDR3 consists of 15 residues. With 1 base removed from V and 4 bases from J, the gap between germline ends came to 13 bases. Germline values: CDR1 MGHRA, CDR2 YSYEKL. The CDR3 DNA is TGCGCCAGCAGCCAAGCCGGCCCTGCGGGCTATGGCTACACCTTC. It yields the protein CASSQAGPAGYGYTF.

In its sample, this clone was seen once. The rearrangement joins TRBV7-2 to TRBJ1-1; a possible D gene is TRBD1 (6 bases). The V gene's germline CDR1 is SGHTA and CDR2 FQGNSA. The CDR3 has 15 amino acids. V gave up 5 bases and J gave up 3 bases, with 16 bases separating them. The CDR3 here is CASSPRYRADTEAFF. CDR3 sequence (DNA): TGTGCCAGCAGCCCCCGCTACAGGGCGGACACTGAAGCTTTCTTT.

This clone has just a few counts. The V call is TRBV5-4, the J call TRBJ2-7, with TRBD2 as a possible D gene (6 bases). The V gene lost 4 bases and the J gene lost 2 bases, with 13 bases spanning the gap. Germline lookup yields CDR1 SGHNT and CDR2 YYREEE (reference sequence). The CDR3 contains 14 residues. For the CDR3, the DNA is TGTGCCAGCAGCCCCGGGACTCTTCCCTACGAGCAGTACTTC. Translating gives CASSPGTLPYEQYF.

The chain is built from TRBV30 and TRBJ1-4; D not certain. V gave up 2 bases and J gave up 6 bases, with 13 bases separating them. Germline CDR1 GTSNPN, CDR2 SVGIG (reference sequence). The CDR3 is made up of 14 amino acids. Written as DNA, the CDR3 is TGTGCCTGGAGTCAGTGGCAGTCTGATGAAAAACTGTTTTTT. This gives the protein CAWSQWQSDEKLFF. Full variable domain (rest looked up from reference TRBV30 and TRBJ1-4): SQTIHQWPATLVQPVGSPLSLECTVEGTSNPNLYWYRQAAGRGLQLLFYSVGIGQISSEVPQNLSASRPQDRQFILSSKKLLLSDSGFYLCAWSQWQSDEKLFFGSGTQLSVL.

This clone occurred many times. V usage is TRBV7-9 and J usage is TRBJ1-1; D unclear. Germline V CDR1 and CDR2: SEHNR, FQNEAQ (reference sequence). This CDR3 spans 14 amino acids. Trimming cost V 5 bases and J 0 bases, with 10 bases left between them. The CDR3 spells CASSTQTVNTEAFF. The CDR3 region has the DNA TGTGCCAGCAGCACCCAGACTGTGAACACTGAAGCTTTCTTT.

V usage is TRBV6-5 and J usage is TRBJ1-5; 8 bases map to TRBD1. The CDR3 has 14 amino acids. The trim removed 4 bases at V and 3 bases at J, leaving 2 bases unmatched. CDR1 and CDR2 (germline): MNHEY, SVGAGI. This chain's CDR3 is CASSWDRNNQPQHF. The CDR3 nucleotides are TGTGCCAGCAGTTGGGACAGGAACAATCAGCCCCAGCATTTT.

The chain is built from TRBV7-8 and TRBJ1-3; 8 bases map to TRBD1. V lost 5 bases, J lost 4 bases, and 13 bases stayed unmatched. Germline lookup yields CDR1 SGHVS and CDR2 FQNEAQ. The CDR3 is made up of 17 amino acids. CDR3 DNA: TGTGCCAGCAGCCGAATATCGGACAGGGCAGGAGGAAACACCATATATTTT. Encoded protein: CASSRISDRAGGNTIYF.

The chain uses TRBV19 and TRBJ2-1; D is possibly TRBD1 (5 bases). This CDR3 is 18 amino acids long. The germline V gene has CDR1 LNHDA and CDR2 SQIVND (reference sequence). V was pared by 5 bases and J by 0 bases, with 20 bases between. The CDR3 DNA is TGTGCCAGTAGTCCAAGGGGTCGGATAGCCAGCTCCTACAATGAGCAGTTCTTC. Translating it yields CASSPRGRIASSYNEQFF.

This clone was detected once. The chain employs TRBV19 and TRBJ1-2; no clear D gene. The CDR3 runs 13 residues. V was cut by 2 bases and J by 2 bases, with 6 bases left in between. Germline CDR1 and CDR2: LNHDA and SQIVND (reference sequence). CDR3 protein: CASSIYLNYGYTF. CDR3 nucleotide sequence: TGTGCCAGTAGTATATATCTCAACTATGGCTACACCTTC.

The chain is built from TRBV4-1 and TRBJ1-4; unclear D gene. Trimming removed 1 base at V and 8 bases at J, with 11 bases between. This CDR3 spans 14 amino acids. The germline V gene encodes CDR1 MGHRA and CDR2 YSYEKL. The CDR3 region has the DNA TGCGCCAGCAGCCAAGGAAATGGAGACGAAAAACTGTTTTTT. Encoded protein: CASSQGNGDEKLFF.

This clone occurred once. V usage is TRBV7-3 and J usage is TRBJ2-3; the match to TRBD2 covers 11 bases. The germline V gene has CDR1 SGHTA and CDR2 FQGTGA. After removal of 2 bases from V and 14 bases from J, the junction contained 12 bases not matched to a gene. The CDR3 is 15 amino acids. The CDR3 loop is CASSLSPSGGTSAYF. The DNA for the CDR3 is TGTGCCAGCAGCTTATCGCCTAGCGGGGGGACGAGCGCGTATTTT.

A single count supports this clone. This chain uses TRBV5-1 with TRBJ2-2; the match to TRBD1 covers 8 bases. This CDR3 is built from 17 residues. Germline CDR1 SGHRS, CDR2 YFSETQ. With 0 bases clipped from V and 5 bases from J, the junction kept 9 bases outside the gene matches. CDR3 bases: TGCGCCAGCAGCTTGGAGGCAGGGGGCATCGGTACCGGGGAGCTGTTTTTT. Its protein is CASSLEAGGIGTGELFF.

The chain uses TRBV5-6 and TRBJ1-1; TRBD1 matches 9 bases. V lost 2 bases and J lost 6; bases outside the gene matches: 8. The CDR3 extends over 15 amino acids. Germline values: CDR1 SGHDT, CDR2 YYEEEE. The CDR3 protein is CASSFLTRTGAEAFF. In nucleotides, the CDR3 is TGTGCCAGCAGCTTCCTAACCCGGACAGGGGCTGAAGCTTTCTTT. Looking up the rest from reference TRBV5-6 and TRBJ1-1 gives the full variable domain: DAGVTQSPTHLIKTRGQQVTLRCSPKSGHDTVSWYQQALGQGPQFIFQYYEEEERQRGNFPDRFSGHQFPNYSSELNVNALLLGDSALYLCASSFLTRTGAEAFFGQGTRLTVV.

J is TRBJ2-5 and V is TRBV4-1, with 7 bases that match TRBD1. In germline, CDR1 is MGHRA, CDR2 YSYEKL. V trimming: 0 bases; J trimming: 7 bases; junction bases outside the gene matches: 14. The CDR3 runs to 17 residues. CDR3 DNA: TGCGCCAGCAGCCAAGACTTAGGGGAAAGGGGGCAGGGGACCCAGTACTTC. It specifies CASSQDLGERGQGTQYF.

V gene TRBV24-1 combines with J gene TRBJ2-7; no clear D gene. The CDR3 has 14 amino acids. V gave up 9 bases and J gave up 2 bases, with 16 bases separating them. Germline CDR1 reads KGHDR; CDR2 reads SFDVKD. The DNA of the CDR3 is TGTGCCACCGGTTCACTTTTCGCTACCTACGAGCAGTACTTC. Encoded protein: CATGSLFATYEQYF.

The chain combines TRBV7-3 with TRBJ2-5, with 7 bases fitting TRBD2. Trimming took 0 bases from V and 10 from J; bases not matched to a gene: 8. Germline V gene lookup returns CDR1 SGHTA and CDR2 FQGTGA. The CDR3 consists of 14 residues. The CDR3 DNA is TGTGCCAGCAGCTTAACAGGCGGGGAGGGGCTCCAGTACTTC. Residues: CASSLTGGEGLQYF.

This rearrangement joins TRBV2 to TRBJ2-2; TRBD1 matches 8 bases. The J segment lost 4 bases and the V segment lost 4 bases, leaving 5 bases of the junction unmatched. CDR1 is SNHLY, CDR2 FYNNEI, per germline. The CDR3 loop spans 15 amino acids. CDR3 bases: TGTGCCAGCAGTGCTCAGGGGGCTAGCACCGGGGAGCTGTTTTTT. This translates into CASSAQGASTGELFF.